This is a list of T cell receptor beta chains from one sample in a study of shared clonotypes between healthy human individuals. Assay used: immunoSEQ multiplex PCR; TCRdb lists only in-frame clones, some missing. This sample has some 1,600,000 clones, with approximately 98% found just once. The sample taken for sequencing was naive CD4+ T cells sorted from blood. All receptors derive from a man aged 25-40 years in good health. CDR3s include the opening cysteine and the closing phenylalanine or tryptophan. D genes are given only for firm matches. Some rows mark clone size as missing; the rest say once, few, many or name a class of expanded clone.

j_call,d_call,clone_size,v_call,cdr3_nt,cdr3_aa
TRBJ2-7,.,.,TRBV7-8,TGTGCCAGCAGCCTGTGTTCCACAGGGCGGTGCACCTACGAGCAGTACTTC,CASSLCSTGRCTYEQYF
TRBJ2-5,TRBD1,.,TRBV29-1,TGCAGCGTTGCAGGGGGCGGGGAGACCCAGTACTTC,CSVAGGGETQYF
TRBJ2-7,.,.,TRBV9,TGTGCCAGCAGCCCAGGAGTAGTTGGGGAGCAGTACTTC,CASSPGVVGEQYF
TRBJ2-3,TRBD2,.,TRBV5-6,TGTGCCAGCAGCTTGGTACTAGCGGGAGGGACAGATACGCAGTATTTT,CASSLVLAGGTDTQYF
TRBJ1-5,.,.,TRBV6-1,TGTGCCAGCAGTCCCGCAGGGAGCATCAATCAGCCCCAGCATTTT,CASSPAGSINQPQHF
TRBJ1-5,.,once,TRBV27,TGTGCCAGCAGTCCCCGGGTCGGGTTTGGCGGCCAGCCCCAGCATTTT,CASSPRVGFGGQPQHF
TRBJ2-2,TRBD2,.,TRBV11-2,TGTGCCAGCAGGGGACTAGCGGGAGGGCTGGGCACCGGGGAGCTGTTTTTT,CASRGLAGGLGTGELFF
TRBJ2-3,.,.,TRBV5-1,TGCGCCAGCAGCTTGGCGGCGGACACAGATACGCAGTATTTT,CASSLAADTDTQYF
TRBJ1-4,.,.,TRBV2,TGTGCCAGCAGTGACAGGGTGATTTCTGAAAAACTGTTTTTT,CASSDRVISEKLFF
TRBJ2-5,.,.,TRBV27,TGTGCCAGCAGTTTACCAGGGGAGGAGACCCAGTACTTC,CASSLPGEETQYF
TRBJ2-2,.,.,TRBV11-3,TGTGCCAGCAGCCCAGACAGGAACACCGGGGAGCTGTTTTTT,CASSPDRNTGELFF
TRBJ2-5,TRBD2,.,TRBV25-1,TGTGCCAGCAGTGAATTAGGGGGACTAGGCCAAGAGACCCAGTACTTC,CASSELGGLGQETQYF
TRBJ1-2,.,.,TRBV27,TGTGCCAGCAGACCCCTGACTAACTATGGCTACACCTTC,CASRPLTNYGYTF
TRBJ2-7,TRBD1,.,TRBV6-5,TGTGCCAGCAGCGCGACAGGGCTCGGCGAGCAGTACTTC,CASSATGLGEQYF
TRBJ2-2,.,.,TRBV9,TGTGCCAGCAGCGTAGCAGGCACCGGGGAGCTGTTTTTT,CASSVAGTGELFF
TRBJ2-3,.,once,TRBV15,TGTGCCACCACCAGCACAGATACGCAGTATTTT,CATTSTDTQYF
TRBJ2-7,TRBD1,.,TRBV29-1,TGCAGCGCAGGGACAGGGGGGCCCTACGAGCAGTACTTC,CSAGTGGPYEQYF
TRBJ1-5,TRBD1,.,TRBV28,TGTGCCAGCAGTGGGGACAGGGGGAGGCAGCCCCAGCATTTT,CASSGDRGRQPQHF
TRBJ1-2,.,.,TRBV5-1,TGCGCCAGCAGCTTGGGAGCCGAGATTGGCTACACCTTC,CASSLGAEIGYTF
TRBJ1-4,.,.,TRBV5-1,TGCGCCAGCAGCTTGGCCCTATTAAACAGGGACGGTAATGAAAAACTGTTTTTT,CASSLALLNRDGNEKLFF
TRBJ1-1,.,.,TRBV27,TGTGCCAGCAGTCCCTGGGACAAACCGAACACTGAAGCTTTCTTT,CASSPWDKPNTEAFF
TRBJ2-5,.,.,TRBV27,TGTGCCAGCAGTTTAGAGGGATCGGGCTACCAAGAGACCCAGTACTTC,CASSLEGSGYQETQYF
TRBJ1-4,.,.,TRBV18,TGTGCCAGCTCACCACGGGTACCTAATGAAAAACTGTTTTTT,CASSPRVPNEKLFF
TRBJ2-7,.,.,TRBV4-1,TGCGCCAGCAGCCAGCAAGGAGAAGCTCACTCCTACGAGCAGTACTTC,CASSQQGEAHSYEQYF
TRBJ2-7,.,.,TRBV7-6,TGTGCCAGCAGCTCTCCCCTCAGGGGTTCCTACGAGCAGTACTTC,CASSSPLRGSYEQYF
TRBJ2-7,.,.,TRBV2,TGTGCCAGCAGCCCAGCCTACGAGCAGTACTTC,CASSPAYEQYF
TRBJ2-1,.,.,TRBV11-2,TGTGCCAGCAGCCCTGTCCCGGGACACGGCGAGCAGTTCTTC,CASSPVPGHGEQFF
TRBJ2-7,.,.,TRBV19,TGTGCCAGTAGTATCAAAGGCACCTCCTACGAGCAGTACTTC,CASSIKGTSYEQYF